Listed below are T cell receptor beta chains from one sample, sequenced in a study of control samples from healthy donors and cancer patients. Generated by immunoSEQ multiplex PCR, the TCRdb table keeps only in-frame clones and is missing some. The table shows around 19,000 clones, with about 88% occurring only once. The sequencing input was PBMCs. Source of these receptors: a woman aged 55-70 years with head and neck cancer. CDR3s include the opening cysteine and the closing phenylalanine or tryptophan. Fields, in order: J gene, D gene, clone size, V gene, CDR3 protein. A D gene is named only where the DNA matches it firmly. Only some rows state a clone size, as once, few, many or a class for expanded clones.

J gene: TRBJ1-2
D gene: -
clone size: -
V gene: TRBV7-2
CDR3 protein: CASSLGVGYYGYTF

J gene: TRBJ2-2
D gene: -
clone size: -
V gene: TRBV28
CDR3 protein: CASRANTGELFF

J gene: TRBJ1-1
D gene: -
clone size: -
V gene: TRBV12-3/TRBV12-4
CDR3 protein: CASSLRGTEAFF

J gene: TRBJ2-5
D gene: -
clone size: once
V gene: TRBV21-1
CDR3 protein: CASGRPLGAQETQYF

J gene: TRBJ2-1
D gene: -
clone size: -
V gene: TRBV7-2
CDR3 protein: CASSPTRGHNEQFF

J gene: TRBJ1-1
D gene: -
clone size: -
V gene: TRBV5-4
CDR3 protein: CASSHLGGSTEAFF

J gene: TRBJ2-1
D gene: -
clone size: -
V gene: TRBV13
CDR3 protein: CASSFRAYNEQFF

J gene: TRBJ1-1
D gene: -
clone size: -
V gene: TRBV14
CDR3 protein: CASSLAGATEAFF

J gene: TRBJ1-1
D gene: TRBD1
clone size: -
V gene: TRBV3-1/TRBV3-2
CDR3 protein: CASSRGQGSTEAFF

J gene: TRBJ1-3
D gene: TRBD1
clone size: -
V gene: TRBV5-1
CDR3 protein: CATSPPRGGDRDSGNTIYF

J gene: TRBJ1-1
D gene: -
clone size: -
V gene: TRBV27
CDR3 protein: CASSLSRSNSVLLTKKAFF

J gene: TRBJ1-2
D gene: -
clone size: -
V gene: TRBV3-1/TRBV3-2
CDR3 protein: CASSQVDRPYGYTF

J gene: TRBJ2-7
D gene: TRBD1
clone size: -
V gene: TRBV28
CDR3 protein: CASSFWTGGSYEQYF

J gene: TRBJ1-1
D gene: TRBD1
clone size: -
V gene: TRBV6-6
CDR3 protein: CASSPQGNTEAFF

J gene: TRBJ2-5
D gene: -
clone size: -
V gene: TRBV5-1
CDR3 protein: CASSLVFSGGAGETQYF

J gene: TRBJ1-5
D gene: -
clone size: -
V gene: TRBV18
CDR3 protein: CASSPTRDSNQPQHF

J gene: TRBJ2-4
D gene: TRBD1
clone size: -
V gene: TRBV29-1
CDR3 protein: CSVGWTGENIQYF

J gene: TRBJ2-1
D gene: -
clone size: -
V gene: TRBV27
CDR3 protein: CASSLLGDPDNEQFF

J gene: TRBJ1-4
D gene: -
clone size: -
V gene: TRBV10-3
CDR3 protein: CAISEPRFEKLFF

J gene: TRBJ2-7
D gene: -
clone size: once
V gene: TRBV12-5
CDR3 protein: CASGLDWAYEQYF

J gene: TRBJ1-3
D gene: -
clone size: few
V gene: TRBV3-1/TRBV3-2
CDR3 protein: CASGHLKGLGNTIYF

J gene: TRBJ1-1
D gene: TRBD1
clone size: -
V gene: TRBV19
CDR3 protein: CASSMRGGVEAFF

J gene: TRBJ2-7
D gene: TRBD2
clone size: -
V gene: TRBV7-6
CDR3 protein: CASSSGLAGGGLYEQYF

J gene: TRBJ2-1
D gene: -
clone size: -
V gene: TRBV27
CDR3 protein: CASSLDFEDNEQFF

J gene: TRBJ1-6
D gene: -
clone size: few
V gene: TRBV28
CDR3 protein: CASSYDSYNSPLHF

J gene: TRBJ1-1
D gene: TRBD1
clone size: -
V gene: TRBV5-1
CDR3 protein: CASSLGTGGFTEAFF

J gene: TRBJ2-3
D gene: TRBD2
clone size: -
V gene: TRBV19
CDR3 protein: CASSIWSGSGADTQYF

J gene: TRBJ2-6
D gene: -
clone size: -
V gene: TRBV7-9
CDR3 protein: CASSLGGYRVGSGANVLTF

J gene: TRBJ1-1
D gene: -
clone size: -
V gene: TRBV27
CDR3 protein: CASRALNTEAFF

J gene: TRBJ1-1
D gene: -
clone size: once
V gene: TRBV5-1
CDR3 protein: CASSSTMENTEAFF

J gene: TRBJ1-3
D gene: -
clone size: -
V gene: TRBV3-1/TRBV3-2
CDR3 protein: CASSRPLGHSGNTIYF

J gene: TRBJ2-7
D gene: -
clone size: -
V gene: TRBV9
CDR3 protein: CASSVSTGPGEQYF

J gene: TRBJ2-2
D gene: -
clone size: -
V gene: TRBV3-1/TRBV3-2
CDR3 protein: CASSLTSNTGELFF

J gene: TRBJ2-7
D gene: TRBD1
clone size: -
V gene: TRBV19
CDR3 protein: CASSADRGPYEQYF

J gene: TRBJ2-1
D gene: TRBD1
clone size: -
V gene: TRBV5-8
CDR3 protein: CASSIRRDRGRGEQFF

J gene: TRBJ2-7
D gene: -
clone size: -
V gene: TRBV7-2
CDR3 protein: CASGVDHYEQYF

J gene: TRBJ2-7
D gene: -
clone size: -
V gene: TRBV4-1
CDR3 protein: CASSHYPDRNYEQYF

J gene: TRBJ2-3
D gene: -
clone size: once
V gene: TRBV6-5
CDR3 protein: CASSYGGVRTDTQYF

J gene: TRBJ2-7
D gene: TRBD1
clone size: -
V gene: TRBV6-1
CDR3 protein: CASSERDRLTKQYF

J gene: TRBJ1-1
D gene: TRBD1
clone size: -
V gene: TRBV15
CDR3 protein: CATRQGALNTEAFF

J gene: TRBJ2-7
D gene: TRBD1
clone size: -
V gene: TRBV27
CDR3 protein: CASSVLRGKEQYF

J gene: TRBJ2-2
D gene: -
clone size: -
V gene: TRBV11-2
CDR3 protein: CASSPSDRFAGELFF

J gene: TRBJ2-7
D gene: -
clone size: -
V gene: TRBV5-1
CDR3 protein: CASSLGQSYEQYF

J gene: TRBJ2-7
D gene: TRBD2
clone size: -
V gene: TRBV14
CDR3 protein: CASRLAGGSYEQYF

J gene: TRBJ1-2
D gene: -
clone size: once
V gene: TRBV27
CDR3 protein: CASSPSGAYGYTF

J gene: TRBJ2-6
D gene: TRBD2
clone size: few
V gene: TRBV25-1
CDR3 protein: CASSEPSGRGSGANVLTF

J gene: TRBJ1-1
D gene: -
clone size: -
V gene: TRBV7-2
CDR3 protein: CASSLASRSPEAFF

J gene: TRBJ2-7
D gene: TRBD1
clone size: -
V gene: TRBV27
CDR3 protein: CASSFRDRAEQYF

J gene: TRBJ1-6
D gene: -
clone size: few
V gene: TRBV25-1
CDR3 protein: CASRPGQGNSPLHF

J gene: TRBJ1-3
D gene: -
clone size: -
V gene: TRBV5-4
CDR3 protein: CASSIGLGNTIYF

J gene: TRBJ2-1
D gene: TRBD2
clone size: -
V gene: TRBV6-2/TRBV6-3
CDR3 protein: CASSRTSGRANEQFF

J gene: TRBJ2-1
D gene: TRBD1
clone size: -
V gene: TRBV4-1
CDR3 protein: CASSRDRGREEQFF

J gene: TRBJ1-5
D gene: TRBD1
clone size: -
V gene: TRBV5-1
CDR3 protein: CASSPGQGNQPQHF

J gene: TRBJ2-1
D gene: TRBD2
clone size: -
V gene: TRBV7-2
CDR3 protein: CASKKGEGEQFF

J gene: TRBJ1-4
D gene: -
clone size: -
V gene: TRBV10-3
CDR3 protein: CAISATGSNEKLFF